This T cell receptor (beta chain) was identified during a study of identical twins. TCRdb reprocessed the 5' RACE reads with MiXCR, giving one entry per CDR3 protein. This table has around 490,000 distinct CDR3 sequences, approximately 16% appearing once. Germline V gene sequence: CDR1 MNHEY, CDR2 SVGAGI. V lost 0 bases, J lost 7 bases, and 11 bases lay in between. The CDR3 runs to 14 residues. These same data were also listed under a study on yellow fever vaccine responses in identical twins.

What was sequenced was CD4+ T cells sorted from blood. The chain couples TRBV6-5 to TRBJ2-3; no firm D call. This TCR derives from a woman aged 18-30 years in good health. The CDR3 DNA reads TGTGCCAGCAGTTACTCATCACCAGCCCATACGCAGTATTTT. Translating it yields CASSYSSPAHTQYF.